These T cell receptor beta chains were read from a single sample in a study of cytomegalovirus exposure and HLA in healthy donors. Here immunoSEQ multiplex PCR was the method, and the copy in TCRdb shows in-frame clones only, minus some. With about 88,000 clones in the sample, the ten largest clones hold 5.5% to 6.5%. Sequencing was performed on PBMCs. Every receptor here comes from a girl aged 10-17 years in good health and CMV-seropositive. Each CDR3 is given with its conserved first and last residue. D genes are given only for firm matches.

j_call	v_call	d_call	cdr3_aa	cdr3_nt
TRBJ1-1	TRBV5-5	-	CASSLVGSSNTEAFF	TGTGCCAGCAGCTTGGTGGGCAGCTCAAACACTGAAGCTTTCTTT
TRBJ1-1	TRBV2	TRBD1	CASSTRTGDTEAFF	TGTGCCAGCAGTACCCGGACAGGCGACACTGAAGCTTTCTTT
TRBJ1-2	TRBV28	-	CASSRGAGYGYTF	TGTGCCAGCTCACGGGGGGCGGGCTATGGCTACACCTTC
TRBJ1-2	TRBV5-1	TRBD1	CASSSTGTGHYGYTF	TGCGCCAGCAGCAGCACCGGGACAGGACACTATGGCTACACCTTC
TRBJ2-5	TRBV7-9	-	CASSPIPAGVGMGETQYF	TGTGCCAGCAGCCCTATACCAGCAGGGGTAGGGATGGGAGAGACCCAGTACTTC
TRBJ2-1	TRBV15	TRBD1	CATSKDRGSYNEQFF	TGTGCCACCAGCAAAGACAGGGGATCCTACAATGAGCAGTTCTTC
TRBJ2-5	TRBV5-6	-	CASSLVAAGQETQYF	TGTGCCAGCAGCTTGGTGGCCGCTGGCCAAGAGACCCAGTACTTC
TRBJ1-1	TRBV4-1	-	CASSPRENTEAFF	TGCGCCAGCAGCCCTCGGGAGAACACTGAAGCTTTCTTT
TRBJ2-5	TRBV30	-	CAWEGRSAGETQYF	TGTGCCTGGGAGGGTAGGTCGGCCGGAGAGACCCAGTACTTC
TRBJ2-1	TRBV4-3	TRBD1	CASSQTGTGGTYNEQFF	TGCGCCAGCAGCCAAACCGGGACAGGGGGCACCTACAATGAGCAGTTCTTC
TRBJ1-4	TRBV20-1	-	CSATAGKLFF	TGCAGTGCAACAGCAGGGAAACTGTTTTTT
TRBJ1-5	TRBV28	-	CASSLWTVNSNQPQHF	TGTGCCAGCAGTCTTTGGACAGTTAATAGCAATCAGCCCCAGCATTTT
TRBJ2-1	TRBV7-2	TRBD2	CASSLVVSGGNEQFF	TGTGCCAGCAGCTTAGTGGTTAGCGGGGGGAATGAGCAGTTCTTC
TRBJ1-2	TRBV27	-	CASRDGYTF	TGTGCCAGCCGAGATGGCTACACCTTC
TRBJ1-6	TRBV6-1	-	CASSDPGSPLHF	TGTGCCAGCAGTGACCCGGGATCACCCCTCCACTTT
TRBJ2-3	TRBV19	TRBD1	CATRTGEITDTQYF	TGTGCCACTCGGACAGGGGAAATCACAGATACGCAGTATTTT
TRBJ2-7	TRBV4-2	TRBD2	CASSQVRTSGSSAYEQYF	TGTGCCAGCAGCCAAGTCCGGACTAGCGGGTCCAGCGCCTACGAGCAGTACTTC
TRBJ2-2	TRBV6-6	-	CASSSRLSYTGELFF	TGTGCCAGCAGTTCGCGACTAAGTTACACCGGGGAGCTGTTTTTT
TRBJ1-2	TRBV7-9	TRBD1	CASSLDRDGYTF	TGTGCCAGCAGCTTGGACAGGGATGGCTACACCTTC
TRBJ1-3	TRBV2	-	CASRRDTGASGNTIYF	TGTGCCAGCAGGAGGGACACCGGTGCCTCTGGAAACACCATATATTTT
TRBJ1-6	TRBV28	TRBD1	CASSTLGTGIYNSPLHF	TGTGCCAGCAGTACCCTCGGGACAGGGATCTATAATTCACCCCTCCACTTT
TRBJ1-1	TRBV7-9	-	CASSQQGSTEAFF	TGTGCCAGCAGCCAACAGGGTTCCACTGAAGCTTTCTTT
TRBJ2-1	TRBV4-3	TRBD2	CASSQVAGSYNEQFF	TGCGCCAGCAGCCAAGTAGCGGGGTCCTACAATGAGCAGTTCTTC
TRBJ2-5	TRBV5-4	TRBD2	CASSLRGAGKTQYF	TGTGCCAGCAGTTTGCGGGGGGCCGGGAAGACCCAGTACTTC
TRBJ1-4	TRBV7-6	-	CASSPDGGLEKLFF	TGTGCCAGCAGCCCCGACGGGGGATTGGAAAAACTGTTTTTT
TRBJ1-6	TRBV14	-	CASSPLGPHNSPLHF	TGTGCCAGCAGCCCCCTGGGCCCCCATAATTCACCCCTCCACTTT
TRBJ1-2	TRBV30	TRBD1	CAWRQGSDEGYTF	TGTGCCTGGAGACAGGGGTCCGATGAGGGCTACACCTTC
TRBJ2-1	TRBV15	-	CATSRVLYNEQFF	TGTGCCACCAGCAGAGTTCTCTACAATGAGCAGTTCTTC
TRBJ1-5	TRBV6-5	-	CASKEGANQPQHF	TGTGCCAGCAAGGAAGGGGCCAATCAGCCCCAGCATTTT
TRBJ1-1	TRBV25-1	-	CASSALSTGGGTEAFF	TGTGCCAGCAGTGCCCTTAGTACCGGGGGTGGCACTGAAGCTTTCTTT
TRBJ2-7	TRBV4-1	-	CASSQDREGSYEQYF	TGCGCCAGCAGCCAGGACAGGGAGGGTTCCTACGAGCAGTACTTC
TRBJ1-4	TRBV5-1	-	CASSLGGTTNEKLFF	TGCGCCAGCAGCTTGGGAGGAACAACTAATGAAAAACTGTTTTTT
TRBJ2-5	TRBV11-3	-	CASSLADQETQYF	TGTGCCAGCAGCTTGGCAGACCAAGAGACCCAGTACTTC
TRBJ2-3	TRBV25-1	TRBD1	CASSEGTGGTDTQYF	TGTGCCAGCAGTGAAGGGACAGGGGGGACAGATACGCAGTATTTT
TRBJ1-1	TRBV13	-	CASSLRGQGLVNTEAFF	TGTGCCAGCAGCCTCCGCGGGCAGGGGTTGGTGAACACTGAAGCTTTCTTT
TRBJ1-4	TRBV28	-	CASSLDRVADNEKLFF	TGTGCCAGCAGTTTAGATCGGGTAGCAGATAATGAAAAACTGTTTTTT
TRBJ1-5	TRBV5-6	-	CASSFGQGGDQPQHF	TGTGCCAGCAGCTTCGGCCAGGGAGGCGATCAGCCCCAGCATTTT
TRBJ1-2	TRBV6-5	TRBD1	CASSRGQGTNYGYTF	TGTGCCAGCAGCCGGGGACAGGGGACTAACTATGGCTACACCTTC
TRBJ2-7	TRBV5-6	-	CASSSRFYEQYF	TGTGCCAGCAGCTCCAGATTCTACGAGCAGTACTTC
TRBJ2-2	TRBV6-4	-	CASSERPGGNTGELFF	TGTGCCAGCAGTGAGCGACCTGGAGGGAACACCGGGGAGCTGTTTTTT
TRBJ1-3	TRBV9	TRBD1	CASSLGTVGNTIYF	TGTGCCAGCAGCCTAGGGACAGTTGGAAACACCATATATTTT
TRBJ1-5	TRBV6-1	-	CASRTRGDSNQPQHF	TGTGCCAGCAGGACCAGGGGTGATAGCAATCAGCCCCAGCATTTT
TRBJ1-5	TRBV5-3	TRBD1	CARSRTGVQPQHF	TGTGCCAGAAGCCGGACAGGGGTACAGCCCCAGCATTTT
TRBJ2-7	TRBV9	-	CASSVVPGETYEQYF	TGTGCCAGCAGCGTAGTACCGGGGGAGACCTACGAGCAGTACTTC
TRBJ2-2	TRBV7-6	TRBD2	CASSLGGGHTGELFF	TGTGCCAGCAGCTTAGGCGGGGGGCACACCGGGGAGCTGTTTTTT
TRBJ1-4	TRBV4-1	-	CASSQVAEEEKLFF	TGCGCCAGCAGCCAAGTAGCCGAGGAGGAAAAACTGTTTTTT
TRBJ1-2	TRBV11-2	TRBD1	CASSGLLRTGYNYGYTF	TGTGCCAGCAGCGGCCTGCTACGGACAGGGTACAACTATGGCTACACCTTC
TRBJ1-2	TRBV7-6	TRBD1	CASSLEGGGQGEYGYTF	TGTGCCAGCAGCTTAGAGGGGGGGGGACAGGGAGAGTATGGCTACACCTTC
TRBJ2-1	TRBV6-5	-	CASSLQQGEQFF	TGTGCCAGCAGCCTCCAACAGGGCGAGCAGTTCTTC
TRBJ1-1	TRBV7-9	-	CASTPVGGTEAFF	TGTGCCAGCACCCCTGTGGGGGGAACTGAAGCTTTCTTT
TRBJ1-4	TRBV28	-	CASSFAGVNEKLFF	TGTGCCAGCAGTTTTGCAGGGGTTAATGAAAAACTGTTTTTT
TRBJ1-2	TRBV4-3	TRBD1	CASSPTTGNGYTF	TGCGCCAGCAGCCCAACGACAGGGAATGGCTACACCTTC
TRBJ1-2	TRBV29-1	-	CSARGGDYGYTF	TGCAGCGCTCGAGGGGGTGACTATGGCTACACCTTC